The rows below give T cell receptor beta chains drawn from one sample of a study of human T cells and chemical hapten exposure. TCRdb fed the RACE reads into MiXCR, producing one record per CDR3 protein. In the table there are under 90,000 distinct CDR3 sequences, approximately 9.9% of which are singletons. The starting material was whole blood, obtained in connection with sensitization to the hapten diphenylcyclopropenone (DPC). The source is a woman in her thirties or forties with alopecia areata. Some clones in this sample may be carry-over from other donors' samples. CDR3s include the opening cysteine and the closing phenylalanine or tryptophan. The order of the fields is V gene, D gene, J gene, clone size, CDR3 protein, CDR3 DNA. The D gene is left open where the match is weak. Some rows mark clone size as missing; the rest say once, few, many or name a class of expanded clone.

v_gene: TRBV7-2; d_gene: NA; j_gene: TRBJ2-5; abundance: many; CDR3aa: CASSFRRETQYF; CDR3nt: TGTGCCAGCAGCTTTCGAAGGGAGACCCAGTACTTC
v_gene: TRBV3-1; d_gene: NA; j_gene: TRBJ2-4; abundance: NA; CDR3aa: CASSQVGGGAKNIQYF; CDR3nt: TGTGCCAGCAGCCAAGTCGGTGGGGGAGCCAAAAACATTCAGTACTTC
v_gene: TRBV19; d_gene: TRBD1; j_gene: TRBJ1-1; abundance: few; CDR3aa: CASAITGGISEAFF; CDR3nt: TGTGCCAGCGCAATTACAGGGGGCATCTCTGAAGCTTTCTTT
v_gene: TRBV24-1; d_gene: NA; j_gene: TRBJ1-1; abundance: many; CDR3aa: CATSEGGRTEAFF; CDR3nt: TGTGCCACCAGTGAGGGCGGGAGGACTGAAGCTTTCTTT
v_gene: TRBV6-5; d_gene: NA; j_gene: TRBJ1-1; abundance: few; CDR3aa: CASRSWTEGTEAFF; CDR3nt: TGTGCCAGCCGATCCTGGACAGAAGGCACTGAAGCTTTCTTT
v_gene: TRBV9; d_gene: TRBD1; j_gene: TRBJ1-5; abundance: few; CDR3aa: CASSSGTGYQPQHF; CDR3nt: TGTGCCAGCAGTTCCGGGACAGGGTATCAGCCCCAGCATTTT
v_gene: TRBV7-2; d_gene: NA; j_gene: TRBJ2-7; abundance: few; CDR3aa: CASNGEVEREQYF; CDR3nt: TGTGCCAGCAATGGGGAGGTAGAACGCGAGCAGTACTTC
v_gene: TRBV13; d_gene: NA; j_gene: TRBJ2-3; abundance: many; CDR3aa: CASSWGLDTDTQYF; CDR3nt: TGTGCCAGCAGCTGGGGACTCGACACAGATACGCAGTATTTT
v_gene: TRBV7-9; d_gene: TRBD1; j_gene: TRBJ2-7; abundance: many; CDR3aa: CASSSPGQGNNEQYF; CDR3nt: TGTGCCAGCAGCAGCCCGGGACAGGGTAATAACGAGCAGTACTTC
v_gene: TRBV19; d_gene: TRBD1; j_gene: TRBJ2-2; abundance: many; CDR3aa: CASTSGTGLAGELFF; CDR3nt: TGTGCCAGTACCTCCGGGACAGGGCTCGCCGGGGAGCTGTTTTTT
v_gene: TRBV4-2; d_gene: TRBD2; j_gene: TRBJ2-1; abundance: NA; CDR3aa: CASSQPSGGSYNEQFF; CDR3nt: TGTGCCAGCAGCCAACCTAGCGGCGGCTCCTACAATGAGCAGTTCTTC
v_gene: TRBV14; d_gene: TRBD2; j_gene: TRBJ2-3; abundance: many; CDR3aa: CASSQRGGPTDTQYF; CDR3nt: TGTGCCAGCAGCCAGCGGGGGGGCCCCACAGATACGCAGTATTTT
v_gene: TRBV27; d_gene: NA; j_gene: TRBJ2-7; abundance: many; CDR3aa: CASSLSYPDFPSYEQYF; CDR3nt: TGTGCCAGCAGTTTATCCTACCCGGACTTCCCCTCCTACGAGCAGTACTTC
v_gene: TRBV7-9; d_gene: TRBD2; j_gene: TRBJ2-1; abundance: few; CDR3aa: CASSLGAPGGPNEQFF; CDR3nt: TGTGCCAGCAGCTTAGGGGCCCCGGGGGGACCCAATGAGCAGTTCTTC
v_gene: TRBV4-3; d_gene: NA; j_gene: TRBJ2-3; abundance: few; CDR3aa: CASSQDHLSTDTQYF; CDR3nt: TGCGCCAGCAGCCAAGATCACCTAAGCACAGATACGCAGTATTTT
v_gene: TRBV5-5; d_gene: TRBD1; j_gene: TRBJ2-5; abundance: once; CDR3aa: CASSHKTRTGPETQYF; CDR3nt: TGTGCCAGCAGCCATAAGACCAGGACAGGCCCAGAGACCCAGTACTTC
v_gene: TRBV7-2; d_gene: NA; j_gene: TRBJ2-1; abundance: many; CDR3aa: CASSDGHYNEQFF; CDR3nt: TGTGCCAGCAGCGACGGGCACTACAATGAGCAGTTCTTC
v_gene: TRBV20-1; d_gene: NA; j_gene: TRBJ1-2; abundance: NA; CDR3aa: CSASKGADYGYTF; CDR3nt: TGCAGTGCTAGCAAGGGAGCCGACTATGGCTACACCTTC